This is a list of T cell receptor beta chains from one sample in a study of T cell responses to AZD1222 COVID-19 vaccine. The repertoire was sequenced with immunoSEQ multiplex PCR; TCRdb's copy has only in-frame clones and lacks some. Among 97,000 or so clones listed, around nine tenths were seen once. The source material was peripheral blood, sampled on day 0 of AZD1222 vaccination. Receptors originate from an adult in good health. The CDR3 runs from the conserved cysteine through the conserved F or W. Fields, in order: J gene, D gene, V gene, CDR3 length, clone size, CDR3 protein, CDR3 DNA. D genes are given only for firm matches. Clone size is stated in some rows and not others, as once, few, many or a class when expanded.

J: TRBJ2-7; D: -; V: TRBV29-1; length: 13; size: -; CDR3: CSVIPPGGYEQYF; DNA: TGCAGCGTAATTCCCCCCGGGGGCTACGAGCAGTACTTC
J: TRBJ1-1; D: -; V: TRBV6-5; length: 14; size: -; CDR3: CASSHEGSSTEAFF; DNA: TGTGCCAGCAGCCACGAGGGATCAAGCACTGAAGCTTTCTTT
J: TRBJ1-1; D: -; V: TRBV28; length: 13; size: few; CDR3: CASRTMMNTEAFF; DNA: TGTGCCAGCAGAACTATGATGAACACTGAAGCTTTCTTT
J: TRBJ1-2; D: -; V: TRBV15; length: 16; size: once; CDR3: CATSRAGNPSNYGYTF; DNA: TGTGCCACCAGCAGGGCAGGGAATCCCTCTAACTATGGCTACACCTTC
J: TRBJ2-7; D: TRBD1; V: TRBV24-1; length: 14; size: once; CDR3: CATSETGQPDEQYF; DNA: TGTGCCACCAGTGAGACGGGACAGCCCGACGAGCAGTACTTC
J: TRBJ2-5; D: -; V: TRBV18; length: 13; size: -; CDR3: CASSLLSKETQYF; DNA: TGTGCCAGCTCCCTCCTTTCTAAAGAGACCCAGTACTTC
J: TRBJ2-3; D: TRBD2; V: TRBV4-1; length: 17; size: -; CDR3: CASSPVTGLAGADTQYF; DNA: TGCGCCAGCAGCCCGGTGACTGGGTTAGCGGGAGCAGATACGCAGTATTTT
J: TRBJ2-3; D: -; V: TRBV4-3; length: 16; size: -; CDR3: CASSQTPGPGTDTQYF; DNA: TGCGCCAGCAGCCAAACCCCGGGACCAGGCACAGATACGCAGTATTTT
J: TRBJ2-1; D: TRBD2; V: TRBV20-1; length: 14; size: -; CDR3: CSASRLAGYNEQFF; DNA: TGCAGTGCTAGTCGACTAGCGGGGTACAATGAGCAGTTCTTC
J: TRBJ1-2; D: -; V: TRBV19; length: 12; size: -; CDR3: CASGKENYGYTF; DNA: TGTGCCAGTGGCAAGGAAAACTATGGCTACACCTTC
J: TRBJ2-4; D: -; V: TRBV4-1; length: 15; size: -; CDR3: CASSQTPWELDIQYF; DNA: TGCGCCAGCAGCCAAACCCCCTGGGAGTTGGACATTCAGTACTTC
J: TRBJ1-2; D: -; V: TRBV5-1; length: 14; size: -; CDR3: CASSLWGEGNGYTF; DNA: TGCGCCAGCAGCTTGTGGGGGGAAGGGAATGGCTACACCTTC
J: TRBJ2-3; D: -; V: TRBV24-1; length: 16; size: -; CDR3: CATSDRRTQVTDTQYF; DNA: TGTGCCACCAGTGACCGAAGGACACAGGTTACAGATACGCAGTATTTT
J: TRBJ1-5; D: -; V: TRBV5-1; length: 14; size: -; CDR3: CASSLAQGMRPQHF; DNA: TGCGCCAGCAGTTTGGCCCAGGGAATGAGGCCCCAGCATTTT
J: TRBJ1-5; D: -; V: TRBV6-5; length: 13; size: -; CDR3: CASSQGWNQPQHF; DNA: TGTGCCAGCAGCCAGGGGTGGAATCAGCCCCAGCATTTT
J: TRBJ1-2; D: TRBD1; V: TRBV9; length: 12; size: once; CDR3: CASSDQGDGYTF; DNA: TGTGCCAGCAGCGACCAGGGGGATGGCTACACCTTC
J: TRBJ2-1; D: TRBD2; V: TRBV2; length: 15; size: once; CDR3: CASSEGLAAFAEQFF; DNA: TGTGCCAGCAGTGAAGGACTAGCGGCCTTCGCTGAGCAGTTCTTC
J: TRBJ1-3; D: -; V: TRBV30; length: 14; size: -; CDR3: CAWIRGDSGNTIYF; DNA: TGTGCCTGGATCCGGGGCGACTCTGGAAACACCATATATTTT
J: TRBJ2-1; D: TRBD1; V: TRBV2; length: 17; size: -; CDR3: CASSPKNRGSLYNEQFF; DNA: TGTGCCAGCAGTCCAAAAAACAGGGGGTCCCTCTACAATGAGCAGTTCTTC
J: TRBJ2-2; D: -; V: TRBV11-3; length: 17; size: -; CDR3: CASSLSWLGLNTGELFF; DNA: TGTGCCAGCAGCTTAAGCTGGCTTGGGCTGAACACCGGGGAGCTGTTTTTT
J: TRBJ2-7; D: TRBD2; V: TRBV28; length: 16; size: -; CDR3: CASSPTGVAGAEEQYF; DNA: TGTGCCAGCAGTCCTACCGGGGTAGCGGGAGCGGAAGAGCAGTACTTC
J: TRBJ2-5; D: TRBD2; V: TRBV28; length: 17; size: -; CDR3: CASSRPGLAGDWETQYF; DNA: TGTGCCAGCAGCCGCCCGGGACTAGCGGGAGATTGGGAGACCCAGTACTTC
J: TRBJ1-5; D: -; V: TRBV7-2; length: 15; size: -; CDR3: CASKLGHISNQPQHF; DNA: TGTGCCAGCAAACTAGGACACATTTCAAATCAGCCCCAGCATTTT
J: TRBJ2-7; D: -; V: TRBV29-1; length: 13; size: -; CDR3: CSVAYLSSYEQYF; DNA: TGCAGCGTTGCATATCTGAGCTCCTACGAGCAGTACTTC
J: TRBJ1-4; D: -; V: TRBV6-1; length: 13; size: -; CDR3: CASSEDPAEKLFF; DNA: TGTGCCAGCAGTGAGGATCCCGCTGAAAAACTGTTTTTT
J: TRBJ2-2; D: -; V: TRBV28; length: 16; size: -; CDR3: CASSLGGAGYTGELFF; DNA: TGTGCCAGCAGTTTGGGGGGCGCAGGATACACCGGGGAGCTGTTTTTT
J: TRBJ1-1; D: TRBD1; V: TRBV28; length: 12; size: -; CDR3: CASSWTGSEAFF; DNA: TGTGCCAGCAGTTGGACAGGGTCTGAAGCTTTCTTT
J: TRBJ1-2; D: -; V: TRBV5-4; length: 12; size: -; CDR3: CASSGLGRLYTF; DNA: TGTGCCAGCAGCGGTCTAGGCAGGCTCTACACCTTC
J: TRBJ1-4; D: TRBD1; V: TRBV27; length: 15; size: -; CDR3: CASSPWTGDNEKLFF; DNA: TGTGCCAGCAGTCCCTGGACAGGGGATAATGAAAAACTGTTTTTT
J: TRBJ1-2; D: -; V: TRBV6-1; length: 16; size: -; CDR3: CASSEVSSGVSGGYTF; DNA: TGTGCCAGCAGTGAAGTCAGTTCGGGCGTATCGGGTGGCTACACCTTC
J: TRBJ2-1; D: -; V: TRBV28; length: 15; size: -; CDR3: CASSLDRPYYNEQFF; DNA: TGTGCCAGCAGTTTAGACAGGCCATACTACAATGAGCAGTTCTTC
J: TRBJ1-5; D: -; V: TRBV24-1; length: 14; size: -; CDR3: CATSDLGDNQPQHF; DNA: TGTGCCACCAGTGATTTGGGGGACAATCAGCCCCAGCATTTT
J: TRBJ2-3; D: -; V: TRBV28; length: 15; size: -; CDR3: CASSSGQFSTDTQYF; DNA: TGTGCCAGCAGTTCCGGACAGTTTAGCACAGATACGCAGTATTTT
J: TRBJ1-2; D: -; V: TRBV3-1/TRBV3-2; length: 13; size: -; CDR3: CASRERSSYGYTF; DNA: TGTGCCAGCAGAGAACGTTCCTCCTATGGCTACACCTTC
J: TRBJ2-1; D: -; V: TRBV10-1; length: 14; size: -; CDR3: CASSESGRAGEQFF; DNA: TGCGCCAGCAGTGAGTCCGGTCGGGCGGGTGAGCAGTTCTTC
J: TRBJ1-2; D: TRBD1; V: TRBV7-9; length: 15; size: -; CDR3: CASSLGTGGGYGYTF; DNA: TGTGCCAGCAGCTTAGGCACAGGGGGCGGCTATGGCTACACCTTC
J: TRBJ2-7; D: -; V: TRBV18; length: 14; size: -; CDR3: CASSPTGWDYEQYF; DNA: TGTGCCAGCTCACCAACAGGGTGGGACTACGAGCAGTACTTC
J: TRBJ2-1; D: TRBD2; V: TRBV2; length: 15; size: -; CDR3: CASSDSTSGNNEQFF; DNA: TGTGCCAGCAGCGACTCGACTAGCGGGAACAATGAGCAGTTCTTC
J: TRBJ2-4; D: -; V: TRBV5-1; length: 14; size: -; CDR3: CASSQKGGGNIQYF; DNA: TGCGCCAGCAGCCAGAAGGGTGGGGGAAACATTCAGTACTTC
J: TRBJ1-5; D: -; V: TRBV28; length: 15; size: -; CDR3: CASSPRGSPSQVQHF; DNA: TGTGCCAGCAGTCCCCGCGGATCCCCCAGCCAGGTCCAGCATTTT
J: TRBJ1-5; D: -; V: TRBV19; length: 13; size: -; CDR3: CASRINSNQPQHF; DNA: TGTGCCAGTAGGATTAATAGCAATCAGCCCCAGCATTTT
J: TRBJ2-5; D: TRBD2; V: TRBV7-9; length: 16; size: -; CDR3: CASVTSGRGFKETQYF; DNA: TGTGCCAGCGTGACTAGCGGGAGGGGCTTCAAAGAGACCCAGTACTTC
J: TRBJ1-2; D: -; V: TRBV7-9; length: 14; size: -; CDR3: CASSLAGQGPGYTF; DNA: TGTGCCAGCAGCTTAGCGGGCCAGGGCCCTGGCTACACCTTC
J: TRBJ2-1; D: -; V: TRBV6-1; length: 15; size: -; CDR3: CASSEAWTAYNEQFF; DNA: TGTGCCAGCAGTGAAGCCTGGACTGCATACAATGAGCAGTTCTTC
J: TRBJ2-3; D: TRBD2; V: TRBV5-4; length: 17; size: once; CDR3: CASSPNPLLAATDTQYF; DNA: TGTGCCAGCAGCCCAAACCCCTTACTAGCGGCCACAGATACGCAGTATTTT
J: TRBJ2-2; D: -; V: TRBV5-1; length: 13; size: -; CDR3: CASSQGMAGELFF; DNA: TGCGCCAGCAGCCAAGGAATGGCCGGGGAGCTGTTTTTT
J: TRBJ2-1; D: -; V: TRBV5-5; length: 15; size: -; CDR3: CASSFQGTSYNEQFF; DNA: TGTGCCAGCAGCTTCCAGGGTACCTCCTACAATGAGCAGTTCTTC
J: TRBJ1-3; D: -; V: TRBV30; length: 12; size: -; CDR3: CAIQQAGNTIYF; DNA: TGTGCCATACAACAGGCTGGAAACACCATATATTTT
J: TRBJ2-1; D: -; V: TRBV30; length: 16; size: -; CDR3: CAWSPMKGDFDNEQFF; DNA: TGTGCCTGGAGTCCGATGAAGGGGGACTTCGACAATGAGCAGTTCTTC
J: TRBJ2-3; D: TRBD1; V: TRBV24-1; length: 16; size: -; CDR3: CATSDTGQLFTDTQYF; DNA: TGTGCCACCAGTGATACGGGACAGTTATTCACAGATACGCAGTATTTT
J: TRBJ2-5; D: -; V: TRBV5-4; length: 15; size: once; CDR3: CASRAGGRTRETQYF; DNA: TGTGCCAGCAGGGCTGGGGGGAGGACGCGGGAGACCCAGTACTTC
J: TRBJ1-1; D: TRBD1; V: TRBV19; length: 13; size: -; CDR3: CASRDRGSTEAFF; DNA: TGTGCCAGTAGGGACAGGGGTAGCACTGAAGCTTTCTTT